This TCR beta chain was recovered during a study of OX40 agonist ivuxolimab in advanced cancers. Findings and caveats of the study: In CD8+ T cells, expanded clones were on average more numerous than in CD4+.

CDR1 and CDR2 (germline): MDHEN, SYDVKM. V lost 5 bases and J lost 5, with 9 bases in between. The CDR3 spans 12 residues. The method was immunoSEQ multiplex PCR; TCRdb's version includes in-frame clones alone and lacks a portion of them. Among more than 70,000 clones listed, 80% to 90% were seen once. In regard to this clone: Its antigen is unknown.

The chain links TRBV28 to TRBJ1-2; D is ambiguous. The source was CD4+ or CD8+ T cells sorted from blood, collected in a trial of the OX40 agonist ivuxolimab. This TCR was recovered from an adult with an advanced solid tumor such as melanoma, head and neck, liver or kidney cancer. CDR3 sequence (DNA): TGTGCCAGCAGTCAGACGGGTTATGGCTACACCTTC. Translation gives CASSQTGYGYTF.